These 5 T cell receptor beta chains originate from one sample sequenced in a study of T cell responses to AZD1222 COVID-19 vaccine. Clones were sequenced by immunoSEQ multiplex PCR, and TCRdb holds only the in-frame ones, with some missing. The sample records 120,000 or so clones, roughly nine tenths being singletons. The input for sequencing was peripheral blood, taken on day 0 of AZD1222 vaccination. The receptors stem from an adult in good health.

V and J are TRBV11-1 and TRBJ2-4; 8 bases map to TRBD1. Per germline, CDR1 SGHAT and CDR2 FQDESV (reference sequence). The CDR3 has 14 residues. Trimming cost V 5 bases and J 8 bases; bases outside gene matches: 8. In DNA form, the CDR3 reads TGTGCCAGCAGCCCCGAGACAGGGGTGGACATTCAGTACTTC. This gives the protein CASSPETGVDIQYF. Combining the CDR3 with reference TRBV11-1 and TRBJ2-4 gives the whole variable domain EAEVAQSPRYKITEKSQAVAFWCDPISGHATLYWYRQILGQGPELLVQFQDESVVDDSQLPKDRFSAERLKGVDSTLKIQPAELGDSAMYLCASSPETGVDIQYFGAGTRLSVL.

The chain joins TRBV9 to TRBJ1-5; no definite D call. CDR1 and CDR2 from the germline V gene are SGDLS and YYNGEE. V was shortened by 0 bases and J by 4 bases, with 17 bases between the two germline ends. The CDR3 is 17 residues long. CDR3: CASSVDSTFGVNQPQHF. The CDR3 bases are TGTGCCAGCAGCGTAGACTCAACCTTCGGGGTAAATCAGCCCCAGCATTTT.

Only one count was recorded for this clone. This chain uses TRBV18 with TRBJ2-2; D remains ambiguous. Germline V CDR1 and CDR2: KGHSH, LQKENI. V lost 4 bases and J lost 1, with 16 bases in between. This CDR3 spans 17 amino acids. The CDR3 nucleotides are TGTGCCAGCTCACTAATCGCAGGAACTGGGAACACCGGGGAGCTGTTTTTT. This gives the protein CASSLIAGTGNTGELFF.

Written as DNA, the CDR3 is TGTGCCAGCAGCGCGAGGGCTAGCGGGAGGTTGGGCCATGAGCAGTTCTTC. Translated: CASSARASGRLGHEQFF. J is TRBJ2-1 and V is TRBV9; the match to TRBD2 covers 11 bases. This CDR3 is built from 17 residues. Per the germline V gene, CDR1 is SGDLS and CDR2 is YYNGEE. V lost 3 bases and J lost 8; bases outside the gene matches: 13.

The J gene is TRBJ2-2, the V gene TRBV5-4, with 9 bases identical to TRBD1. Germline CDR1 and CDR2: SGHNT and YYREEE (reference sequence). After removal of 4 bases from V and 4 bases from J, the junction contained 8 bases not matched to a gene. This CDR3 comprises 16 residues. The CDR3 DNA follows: TGTGCCAGCAGCCCCTGGGACAGGGTGACCACCGGGGAGCTGTTTTTT. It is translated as CASSPWDRVTTGELFF.